The 14 T cell receptor beta chains below come from one sample, sequenced in a study of STAT5B mutations in CD4+ large granular lymphocyte leukemia. TCRdb keeps only in-frame clones here, not all; method: immunoSEQ multiplex PCR. Of 30,000 or so clones in the sample, less than 85% were seen once. The specimen was CD4+ T cells from blood buffy coats. The receptors come from a human donor in good health.

This chain joins TRBV7-3 and TRBJ2-7; perhaps TRBD2 as D (6 bases). The CDR3 is 16 residues long. V lost 1 base and J lost 3, with 16 bases in between. Germline lookup yields CDR1 SGHTA and CDR2 FQGTGA. The CDR3 sequence: CASSLMTGAPYYEQYF. Here the CDR3 DNA reads TGTGCCAGCAGCTTAATGACGGGAGCCCCATACTACGAGCAGTACTTC. Using reference TRBV7-3 and TRBJ2-7 for the parts outside the CDR3, the full variable domain is GAGVSQTPSNKVTEKGKYVELRCDPISGHTALYWYRQSLGQGPEFLIYFQGTGAADDSGLPNDRFFAVRPEGSVSTLKIQRTERGDSAVYLCASSLMTGAPYYEQYFGPGTRLTVT.

The V gene is TRBV19, the J gene TRBJ2-6; D possibly uses TRBD1 or TRBD2 (6 bases each). The ends were cut back, 9 bases at V and 1 base at J, with 13 bases in the middle. The CDR3 is 15 amino acids. The germline CDR1 and CDR2 sequences are LNHDA and SQIVND (reference sequence). CDR3 region: CASRGGMSGANVLTF. The CDR3 region has the DNA TGTGCCAGCCGAGGGGGGATGTCTGGGGCCAACGTCCTGACTTTC.

This clone was seen a few times. This sequence joins TRBV5-4 and TRBJ1-2, with D tentatively TRBD1 (6 bases). Germline assignment: CDR1 SGHNT and CDR2 YYREEE (reference sequence). This CDR3 region has 14 residues. V was pared by 4 bases and J by 2 bases, with 12 bases between. The CDR3 region is CASSTPDRNYGYTF. CDR3 DNA: TGTGCCAGCAGCACCCCGGACAGAAACTATGGCTACACCTTC.

This clone was seen a handful of times. The gene calls are TRBV15 and TRBJ1-1, with TRBD1 identical over 11 bases. This CDR3 is 18 amino acids long. Germline lookup yields CDR1 LNHNV and CDR2 YYDKDF (reference sequence). Trimming at V came to 0 bases and at J to 5 bases, leaving 11 bases not matched to a gene. CDR3 region: CATSRDRRPDRGRTEAFF. DNA for the CDR3: TGTGCCACCAGCAGAGATCGAAGACCGGACAGGGGGCGAACTGAAGCTTTCTTT.

This clone appeared once. The chain employs TRBV15 and TRBJ2-5, with D uncertain. The J call may be faulty, since TRBJ2-7 better matches the DNA end. The CDR3 runs 15 residues. The germline V gene has CDR1 LNHNV and CDR2 YYDKDF (reference sequence). The CDR3 bases are TGTGCCACCAGCAGAGATCGCAGGCGCGCTGCCGAGCAGTACTTC. Its protein product is CATSRDRRRAAEQYF.

The V gene is TRBV14, the J gene TRBJ2-7, with TRBD2 identical over 7 bases. Germline CDR1 is SGHDN and CDR2 is FVKESK. V gave up 6 bases and J gave up 0 bases; unmatched junction bases: 5. The CDR3 is 14 residues long. Here the CDR3 reads CASSFGGSSYEQYF. The CDR3 DNA follows: TGTGCCAGCAGTTTTGGCGGGAGCTCCTACGAGCAGTACTTC.

This chain uses TRBV6-4 with TRBJ2-2; 7 bases match TRBD1. CDR1 MRHNA and CDR2 SNTAGT come from the germline V gene. V shed 5 bases and J 0 bases; nucleotides not matched to a gene: 3. The CDR3 has 15 residues. The DNA of the CDR3 is TGTGCCAGCAGTCCTACAGGGGCGAACACCGGGGAGCTGTTTTTT. The encoded protein is CASSPTGANTGELFF.

This chain connects TRBV11-2 to TRBJ2-1; TRBD2 matches at 9 bases. The V gene end was trimmed by 4 bases and the J gene end by 7 bases; junction bases not matched to a gene: 8. CDR1 is SGHAT and CDR2 is FQNNGV in the germline V gene. CDR3 length equals 15 residues. CDR3 region: CASSSIAGVVNEQFF. The CDR3 DNA follows: TGTGCCAGCAGCTCCATAGCGGGAGTCGTAAATGAGCAGTTCTTC. The whole variable domain, filled in from reference TRBV11-2 and TRBJ2-1, reads EAGVAQSPRYKIIEKRQSVAFWCNPISGHATLYWYQQILGQGPKLLIQFQNNGVVDDSQLPKDRFSAERLKGVDSTLKIQPAKLEDSAVYLCASSSIAGVVNEQFFGPGTRLTVL.

The V gene is TRBV19, the J gene TRBJ2-7; 10 bases are shared with TRBD1. V lost 3 bases to trimming and J lost 2 bases; unmatched junction nucleotides: 1. There are 14 residues in the CDR3. The germline CDR1 and CDR2 sequences are LNHDA and SQIVND (reference sequence). In DNA, the CDR3 is TGTGCCAGTAGTATCGGACAGGGGGCCTACGAGCAGTACTTC. Protein: CASSIGQGAYEQYF.

This clone came up a few times. The chain has TRBV6-6 and TRBJ1-1; D is unclear. The germline V gene has CDR1 MNHNY and CDR2 SVGAGI (reference sequence). Deletions cut 6 bases from V and 1 base from J, with 12 bases between. The CDR3 runs to 14 residues. CDR3 DNA: TGTGCCAGCAGCCAACCTCGTCGGAACACTGAAGCTTTCTTT. It codes for CASSQPRRNTEAFF.

V is TRBV29-1 and J is TRBJ2-2; D uncertain. The CDR3 runs 13 residues. Trimming removed 5 bases from V and 2 bases from J, with 9 bases in between. Germline V gene data show CDR1 as SQVTM and CDR2 as ANQGSEA. Here the CDR3 reads CSVRSQNTGELFF. The CDR3, as DNA: TGCAGCGTTCGTTCGCAAAACACCGGGGAGCTGTTTTTT.

The chain has TRBV6-6 and TRBJ2-7; TRBD2 aligns across 8 bases. This CDR3 region has 15 residues. J gave up 7 bases and V 7 bases, and 15 bases lay outside the gene matches. CDR1 MNHNY and CDR2 SVGAGI come from the germline V gene (reference sequence). This CDR3 reads CASNTPYGRDREQYF. DNA of the CDR3: TGTGCCAGCAACACACCCTACGGGAGGGACCGGGAGCAGTACTTC.

This clone turned up a few times. CDR3 sequence reads: CASSLREAGSPLHF. DNA for the CDR3: TGTGCCAGCAGTTTACGGGAAGCAGGTTCACCCCTCCACTTT. This chain uses TRBV27 with TRBJ1-6; D gene ambiguous. Germline loops: CDR1 MNHEY, CDR2 SMNVEV (reference sequence). V dropped 2 bases and J dropped 9 bases, with 11 bases sitting between them. The CDR3 contains 14 residues.

The chain has TRBV6-1 and TRBJ1-5; D call uncertain. The germline V gene has CDR1 MNHNS and CDR2 SASEGT. The CDR3 has 14 residues. V was cut by 1 base and J by 7 bases, with 11 bases left in between. CDR3 residues: CASSEGGGRQPQHF. The CDR3 bases are TGTGCCAGCAGTGAAGGTGGAGGGCGACAGCCCCAGCATTTT.